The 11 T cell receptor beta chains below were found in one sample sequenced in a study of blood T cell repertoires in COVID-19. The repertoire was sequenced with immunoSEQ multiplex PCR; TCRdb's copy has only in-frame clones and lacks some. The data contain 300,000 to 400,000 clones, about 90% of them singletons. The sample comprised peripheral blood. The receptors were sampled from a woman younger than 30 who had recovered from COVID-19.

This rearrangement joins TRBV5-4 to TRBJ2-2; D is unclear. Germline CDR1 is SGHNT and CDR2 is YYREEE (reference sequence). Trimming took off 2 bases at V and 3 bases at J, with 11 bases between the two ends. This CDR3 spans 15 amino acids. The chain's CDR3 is CASSFAQEYTGELFF. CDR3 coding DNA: TGTGCCAGCAGCTTTGCCCAGGAATACACCGGGGAGCTGTTTTTT.

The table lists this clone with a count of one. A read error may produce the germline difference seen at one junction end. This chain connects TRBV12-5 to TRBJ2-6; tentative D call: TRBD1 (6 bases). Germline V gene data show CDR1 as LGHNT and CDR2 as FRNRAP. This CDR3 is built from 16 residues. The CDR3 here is CASGLGHLSGANVLTF. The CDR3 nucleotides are TGTGCTAGTGGCTTGGGACACCTCTCTGGGGCCAACGTCCTGACTTTC. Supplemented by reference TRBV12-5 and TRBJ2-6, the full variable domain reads DARVTQTPRHKVTEMGQEVTMRCQPILGHNTVFWYRQTMMQGLELLAYFRNRAPLDDSGMPKDRFSAEMPDATLATLKIQPSEPRDSAVYFCASGLGHLSGANVLTFGAGSRLTVL.

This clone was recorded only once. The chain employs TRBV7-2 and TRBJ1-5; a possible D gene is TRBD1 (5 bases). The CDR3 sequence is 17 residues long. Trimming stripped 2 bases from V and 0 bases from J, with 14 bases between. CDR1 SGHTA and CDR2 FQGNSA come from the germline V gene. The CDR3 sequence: CASSLSFGGDSNQPQHF. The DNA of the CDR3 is TGTGCCAGCAGCTTAAGCTTCGGGGGGGATAGCAATCAGCCCCAGCATTTT.

The CDR3 is CASRLTQGPQPGANVLTF. DNA of the CDR3: TGTGCCAGCAGACTTACTCAGGGGCCGCAGCCTGGGGCCAACGTCCTGACTTTC. This chain joins TRBV27 and TRBJ2-6; weak D call: TRBD1 (6 bases). Germline CDR1 is MNHEY and CDR2 is SMNVEV (reference sequence). Trimming cost V 6 bases and J 2 bases, with 20 bases left between them. This CDR3 has 18 residues.

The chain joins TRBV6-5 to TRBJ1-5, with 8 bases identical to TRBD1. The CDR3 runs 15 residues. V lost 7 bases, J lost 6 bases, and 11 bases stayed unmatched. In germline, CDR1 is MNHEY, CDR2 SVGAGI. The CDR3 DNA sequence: TGTGCCAGCAAGCCACAGGGGGGCTCGGGTCAGCCCCAGCATTTT. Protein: CASKPQGGSGQPQHF.

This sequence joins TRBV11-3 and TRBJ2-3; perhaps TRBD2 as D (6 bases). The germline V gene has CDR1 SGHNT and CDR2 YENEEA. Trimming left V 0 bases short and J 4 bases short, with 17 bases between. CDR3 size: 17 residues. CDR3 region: CASSLDHREWGADTQYF. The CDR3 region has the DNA TGTGCCAGCAGCTTAGATCACCGGGAATGGGGGGCAGATACGCAGTATTTT. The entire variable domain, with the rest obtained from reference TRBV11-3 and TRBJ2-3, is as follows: EAGVVQSPRYKIIEKKQPVAFWCNPISGHNTLYWYLQNLGQGPELLIRYENEEAVDDSQLPKDRFSAERLKGVDSTLKIQPAELGDSAVYLCASSLDHREWGADTQYFGPGTRLTVL.

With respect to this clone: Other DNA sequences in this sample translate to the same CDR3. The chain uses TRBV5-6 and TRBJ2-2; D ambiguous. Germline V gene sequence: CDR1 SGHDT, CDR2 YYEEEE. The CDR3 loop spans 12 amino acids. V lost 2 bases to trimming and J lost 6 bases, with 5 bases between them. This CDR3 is CASSFPSGELFF. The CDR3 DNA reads TGTGCCAGCAGCTTTCCCTCCGGGGAGCTGTTTTTT.

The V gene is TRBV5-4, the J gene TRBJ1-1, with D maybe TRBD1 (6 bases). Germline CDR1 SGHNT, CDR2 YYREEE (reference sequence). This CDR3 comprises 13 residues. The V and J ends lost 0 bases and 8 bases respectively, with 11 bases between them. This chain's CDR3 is CASSLGSGEEAFF. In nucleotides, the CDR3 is TGTGCCAGCAGCTTGGGGTCAGGGGAAGAAGCTTTCTTT.

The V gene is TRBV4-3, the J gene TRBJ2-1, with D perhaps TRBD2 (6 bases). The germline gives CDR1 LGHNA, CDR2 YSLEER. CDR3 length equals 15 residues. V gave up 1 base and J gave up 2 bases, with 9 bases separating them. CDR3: CASSQVGGPYNEQFF. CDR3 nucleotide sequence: TGCGCCAGCAGCCAAGTGGGAGGCCCCTACAATGAGCAGTTCTTC.

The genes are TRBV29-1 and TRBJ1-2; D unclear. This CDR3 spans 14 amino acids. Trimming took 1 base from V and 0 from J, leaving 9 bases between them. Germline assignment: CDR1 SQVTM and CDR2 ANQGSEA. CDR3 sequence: CSVEGRHTNYGYTF. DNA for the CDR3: TGCAGCGTTGAAGGACGACACACTAACTATGGCTACACCTTC.

The chain's CDR3 is CASSKCYLGQGANYGYTF. The CDR3 DNA follows: TGTGCCAGCAGCAAATGTTACCTCGGACAGGGGGCTAACTATGGCTACACCTTC. The V call is TRBV21-1, the J call TRBJ1-2; the listed D gene, TRBD1, was not tested against the DNA. TRBV21-1 is marked as a pseudogene. CDR3 length: 18 amino acids.